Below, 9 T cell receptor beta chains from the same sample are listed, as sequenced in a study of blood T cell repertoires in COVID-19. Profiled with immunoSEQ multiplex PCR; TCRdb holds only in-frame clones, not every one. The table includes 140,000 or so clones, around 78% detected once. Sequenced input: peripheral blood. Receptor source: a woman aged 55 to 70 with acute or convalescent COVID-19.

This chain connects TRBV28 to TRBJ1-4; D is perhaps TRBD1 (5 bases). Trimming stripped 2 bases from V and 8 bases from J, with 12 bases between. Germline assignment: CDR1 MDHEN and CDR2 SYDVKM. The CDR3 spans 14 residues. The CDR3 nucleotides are TGTGCCAGCAGTTTAACTTCCGGGGGGGAAAAACTGTTTTTT. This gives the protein CASSLTSGGEKLFF.

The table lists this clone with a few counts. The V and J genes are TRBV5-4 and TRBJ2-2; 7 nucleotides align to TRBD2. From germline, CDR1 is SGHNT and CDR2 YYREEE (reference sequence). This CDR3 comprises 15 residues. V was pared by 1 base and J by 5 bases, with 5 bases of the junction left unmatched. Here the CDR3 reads CASSLFRGVTGELFF. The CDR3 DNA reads TGTGCCAGCAGCTTGTTCCGGGGGGTTACCGGGGAGCTGTTTTTT.

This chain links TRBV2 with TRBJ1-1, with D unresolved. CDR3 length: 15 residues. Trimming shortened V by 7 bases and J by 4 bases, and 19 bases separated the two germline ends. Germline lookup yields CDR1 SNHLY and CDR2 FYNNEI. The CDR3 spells CASTQRGAEGTEAFF. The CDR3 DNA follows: TGTGCCAGCACCCAACGGGGAGCCGAGGGCACTGAAGCTTTCTTT.

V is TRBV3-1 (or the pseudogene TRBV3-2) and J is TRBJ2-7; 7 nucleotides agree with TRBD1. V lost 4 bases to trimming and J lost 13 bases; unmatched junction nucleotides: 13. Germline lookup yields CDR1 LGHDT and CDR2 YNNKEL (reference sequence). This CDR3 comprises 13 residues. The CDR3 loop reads CASSPTQETGFYF. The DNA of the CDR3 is TGTGCCAGCAGCCCTACCCAAGAGACAGGGTTTTACTTC.

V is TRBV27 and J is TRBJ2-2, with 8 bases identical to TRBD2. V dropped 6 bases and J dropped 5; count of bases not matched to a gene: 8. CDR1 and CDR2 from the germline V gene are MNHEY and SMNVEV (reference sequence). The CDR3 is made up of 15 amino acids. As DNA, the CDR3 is TGTGCCAGCAGCTCGGGACTAGGGACGACCGGGGAGCTGTTTTTT. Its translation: CASSSGLGTTGELFF.

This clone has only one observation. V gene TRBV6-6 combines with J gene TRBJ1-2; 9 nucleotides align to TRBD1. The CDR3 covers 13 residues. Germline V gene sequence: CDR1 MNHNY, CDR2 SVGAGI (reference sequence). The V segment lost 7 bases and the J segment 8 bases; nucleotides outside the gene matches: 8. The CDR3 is CASKQGAVTGYTF. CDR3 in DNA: TGTGCCAGCAAACAGGGGGCCGTGACAGGCTACACCTTC.

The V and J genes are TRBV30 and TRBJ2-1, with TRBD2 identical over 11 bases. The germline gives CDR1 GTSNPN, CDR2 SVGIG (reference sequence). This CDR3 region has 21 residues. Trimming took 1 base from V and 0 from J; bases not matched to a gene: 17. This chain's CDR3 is CAWSGYHVLAGDFSSYNEQFF. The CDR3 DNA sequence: TGTGCCTGGAGTGGATATCATGTACTAGCGGGAGATTTTAGCTCCTACAATGAGCAGTTCTTC.

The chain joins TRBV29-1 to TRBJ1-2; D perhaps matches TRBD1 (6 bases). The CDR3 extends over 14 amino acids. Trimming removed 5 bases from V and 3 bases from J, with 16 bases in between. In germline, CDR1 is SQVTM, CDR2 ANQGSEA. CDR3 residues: CSVSSGVLHYGYTF. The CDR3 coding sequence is TGCAGCGTTTCGTCAGGGGTTCTTCACTATGGCTACACCTTC.

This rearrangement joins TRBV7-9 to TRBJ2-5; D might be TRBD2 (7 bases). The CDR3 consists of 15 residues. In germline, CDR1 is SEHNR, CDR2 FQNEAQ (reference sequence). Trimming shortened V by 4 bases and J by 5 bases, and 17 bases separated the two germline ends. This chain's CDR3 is CASSSPGGGRETQYF. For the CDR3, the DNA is TGTGCCAGCAGCTCCCCTGGGGGGGGCAGGGAGACCCAGTACTTC.